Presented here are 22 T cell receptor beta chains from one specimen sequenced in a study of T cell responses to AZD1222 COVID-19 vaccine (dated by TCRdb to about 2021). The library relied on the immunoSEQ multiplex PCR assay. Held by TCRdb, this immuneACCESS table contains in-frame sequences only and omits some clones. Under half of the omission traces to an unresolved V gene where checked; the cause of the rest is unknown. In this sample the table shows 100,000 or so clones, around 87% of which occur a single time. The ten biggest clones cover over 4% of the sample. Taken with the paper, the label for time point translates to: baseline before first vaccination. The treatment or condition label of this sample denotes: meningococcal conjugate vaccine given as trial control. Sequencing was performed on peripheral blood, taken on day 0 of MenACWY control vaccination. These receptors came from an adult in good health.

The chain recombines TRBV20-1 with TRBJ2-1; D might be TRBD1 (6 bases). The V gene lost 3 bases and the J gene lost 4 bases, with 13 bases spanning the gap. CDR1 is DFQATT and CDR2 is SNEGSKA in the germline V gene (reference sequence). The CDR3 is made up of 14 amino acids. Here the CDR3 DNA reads TGCAGTGCTAGTGGCAGGGGTGTTTACAATGAGCAGTTCTTC. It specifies CSASGRGVYNEQFF.

This chain's CDR3 is CASSFSGLSDTQYF. The CDR3 DNA reads TGTGCCAGCAGCTTCTCGGGACTTTCAGATACGCAGTATTTT. V usage is TRBV5-6 and J usage is TRBJ2-3, with D possibly being TRBD2 (6 bases). In germline, CDR1 is SGHDT, CDR2 YYEEEE. This CDR3 comprises 14 residues. V lost 2 bases to trimming and J lost 4 bases, with 11 bases between them.

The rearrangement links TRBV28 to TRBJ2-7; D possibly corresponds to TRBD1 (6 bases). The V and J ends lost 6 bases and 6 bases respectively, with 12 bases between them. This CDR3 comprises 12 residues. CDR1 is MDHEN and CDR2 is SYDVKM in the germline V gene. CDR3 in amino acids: CASSVYRAEQYF. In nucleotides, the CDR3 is TGTGCCAGCAGCGTATACAGGGCCGAGCAGTACTTC.

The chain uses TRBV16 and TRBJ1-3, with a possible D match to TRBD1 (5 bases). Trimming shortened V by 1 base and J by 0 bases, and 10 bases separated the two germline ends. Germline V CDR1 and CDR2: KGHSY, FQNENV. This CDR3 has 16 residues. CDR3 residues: CASSQWDPSSGNTIYF. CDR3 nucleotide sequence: TGTGCCAGCAGCCAATGGGACCCGAGCTCTGGAAACACCATATATTTT.

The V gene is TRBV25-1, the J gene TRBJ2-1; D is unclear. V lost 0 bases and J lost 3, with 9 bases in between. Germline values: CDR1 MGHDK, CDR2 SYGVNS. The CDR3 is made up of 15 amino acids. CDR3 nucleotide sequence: TGTGCCAGCAGTGAATATGCGGATAACTACAATGAGCAGTTCTTC. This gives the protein CASSEYADNYNEQFF.

The DNA for the CDR3 is TGTGCCTGGAGGTACGAGGGCAATGAGCAGTTCTTC. Amino acids: CAWRYEGNEQFF. This chain connects TRBV30 to TRBJ2-1; TRBD2 might be the D (5 bases). This CDR3 comprises 12 residues. CDR1 and CDR2 from the germline V gene are GTSNPN and SVGIG (reference sequence). Trimming stripped 3 bases from V and 6 bases from J, with 9 bases between.

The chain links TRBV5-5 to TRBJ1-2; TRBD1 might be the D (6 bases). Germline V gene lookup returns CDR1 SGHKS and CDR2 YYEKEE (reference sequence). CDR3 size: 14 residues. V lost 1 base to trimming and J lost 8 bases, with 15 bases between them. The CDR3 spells CASSLIGGPKGYTF. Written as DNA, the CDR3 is TGTGCCAGCAGCTTGATCGGGGGGCCTAAAGGCTACACCTTC. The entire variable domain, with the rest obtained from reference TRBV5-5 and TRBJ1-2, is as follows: DAGVTQSPTHLIKTRGQQVTLRCSPISGHKSVSWYQQVLGQGPQFIFQYYEKEERGRGNFPDRFSARQFPNYSSELNVNALLLGDSALYLCASSLIGGPKGYTFGSGTRLTVV.

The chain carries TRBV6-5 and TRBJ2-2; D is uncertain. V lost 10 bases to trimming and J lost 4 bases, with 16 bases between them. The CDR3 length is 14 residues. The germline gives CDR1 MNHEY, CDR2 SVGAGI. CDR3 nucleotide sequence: TGTGCCACCTCTCGGGTAGGCGTCACCGGGGAGCTGTTTTTT. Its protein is CATSRVGVTGELFF.

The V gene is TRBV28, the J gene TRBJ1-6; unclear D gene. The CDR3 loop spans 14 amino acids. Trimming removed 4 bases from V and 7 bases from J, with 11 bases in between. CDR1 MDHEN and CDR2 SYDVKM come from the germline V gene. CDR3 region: CASSSGGRNSPLHF. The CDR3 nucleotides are TGTGCCAGCAGTTCGGGAGGGAGGAATTCACCCCTCCACTTT.

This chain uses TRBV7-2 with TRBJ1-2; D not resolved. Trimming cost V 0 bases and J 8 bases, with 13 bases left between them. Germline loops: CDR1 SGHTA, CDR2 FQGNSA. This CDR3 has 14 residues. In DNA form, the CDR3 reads TGTGCCAGCAGCTTAGCGGGTCCTCTAGGAGGCTACACCTTC. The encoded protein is CASSLAGPLGGYTF.

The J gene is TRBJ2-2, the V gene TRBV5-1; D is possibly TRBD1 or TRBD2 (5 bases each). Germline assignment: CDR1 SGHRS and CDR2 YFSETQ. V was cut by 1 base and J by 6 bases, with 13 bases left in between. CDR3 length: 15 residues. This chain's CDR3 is CASSLYTRGAGELFF. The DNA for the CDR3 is TGCGCCAGCAGCTTGTATACCCGGGGCGCCGGGGAGCTGTTTTTT.

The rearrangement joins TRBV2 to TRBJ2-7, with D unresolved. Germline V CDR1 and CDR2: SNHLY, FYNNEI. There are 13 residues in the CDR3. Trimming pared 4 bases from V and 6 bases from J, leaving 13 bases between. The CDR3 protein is CASSVGQLGEQYF. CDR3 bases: TGTGCCAGCAGTGTGGGTCAGTTGGGCGAGCAGTACTTC.

CDR3 region: CASSEGVSGANVLTF. The CDR3 DNA follows: TGTGCCAGCAGTGAAGGGGTCTCTGGGGCCAACGTCCTGACTTTC. V gene TRBV2 combines with J gene TRBJ2-6; D is uncertain. Trimming cost V 1 base and J 0 bases, with 4 bases left between them. Germline CDR1 is SNHLY and CDR2 is FYNNEI. CDR3 size: 15 residues. The entire variable domain, with the rest obtained from reference TRBV2 and TRBJ2-6, is as follows: EPEVTQTPSHQVTQMGQEVILRCVPISNHLYFYWYRQILGQKVEFLVSFYNNEISEKSEIFDDQFSVERPDGSNFTLKIRSTKLEDSAMYFCASSEGVSGANVLTFGAGSRLTVL.

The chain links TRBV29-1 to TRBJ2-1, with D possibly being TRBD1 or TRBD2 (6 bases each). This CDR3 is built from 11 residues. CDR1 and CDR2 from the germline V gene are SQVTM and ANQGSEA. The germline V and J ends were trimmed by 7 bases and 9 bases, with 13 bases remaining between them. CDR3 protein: CSATGGGEQFF. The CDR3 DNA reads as TGCAGCGCCACAGGAGGGGGTGAGCAGTTCTTC.

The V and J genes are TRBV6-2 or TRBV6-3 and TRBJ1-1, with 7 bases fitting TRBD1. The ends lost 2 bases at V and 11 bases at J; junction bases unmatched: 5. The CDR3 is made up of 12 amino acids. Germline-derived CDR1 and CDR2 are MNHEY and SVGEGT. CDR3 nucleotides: TGTGCCAGCAGTTACCAGACAGGGTTCGCTTTCTTT. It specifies CASSYQTGFAFF.

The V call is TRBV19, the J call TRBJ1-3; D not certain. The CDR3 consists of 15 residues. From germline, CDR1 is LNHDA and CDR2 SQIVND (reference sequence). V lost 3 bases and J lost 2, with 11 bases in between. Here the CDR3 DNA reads TGTGCCAGTAGTATTGGCCGGACTACTGGAAACACCATATATTTT. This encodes CASSIGRTTGNTIYF.

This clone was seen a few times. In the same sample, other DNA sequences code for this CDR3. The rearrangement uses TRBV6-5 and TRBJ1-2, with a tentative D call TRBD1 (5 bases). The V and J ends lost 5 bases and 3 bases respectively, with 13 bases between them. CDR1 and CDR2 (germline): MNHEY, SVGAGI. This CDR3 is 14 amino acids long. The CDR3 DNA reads TGTGCCAGCAGTAGAATCGGGACGGACTATGGCTACACCTTC. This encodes CASSRIGTDYGYTF.

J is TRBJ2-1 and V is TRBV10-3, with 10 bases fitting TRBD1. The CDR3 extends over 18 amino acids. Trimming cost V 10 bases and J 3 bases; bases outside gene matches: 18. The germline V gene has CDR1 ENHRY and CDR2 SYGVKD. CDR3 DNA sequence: TGTGCCACGGGCGGGGACAGGGGTTCCTCTATGAACTACAATGAGCAGTTCTTC. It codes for CATGGDRGSSMNYNEQFF.

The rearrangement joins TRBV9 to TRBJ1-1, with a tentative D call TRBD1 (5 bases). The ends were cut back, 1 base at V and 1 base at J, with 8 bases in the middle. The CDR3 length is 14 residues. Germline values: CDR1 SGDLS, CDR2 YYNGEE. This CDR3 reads CASSVRGENTEAFF. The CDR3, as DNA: TGTGCCAGCAGCGTACGGGGGGAGAACACTGAAGCTTTCTTT.

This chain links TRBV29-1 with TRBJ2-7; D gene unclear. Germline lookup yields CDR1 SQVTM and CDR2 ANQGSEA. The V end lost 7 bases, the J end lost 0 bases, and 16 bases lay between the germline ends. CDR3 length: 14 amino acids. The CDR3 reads CSARSDVYSYEQYF. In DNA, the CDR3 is TGCAGCGCCCGATCGGACGTATACTCCTACGAGCAGTACTTC.

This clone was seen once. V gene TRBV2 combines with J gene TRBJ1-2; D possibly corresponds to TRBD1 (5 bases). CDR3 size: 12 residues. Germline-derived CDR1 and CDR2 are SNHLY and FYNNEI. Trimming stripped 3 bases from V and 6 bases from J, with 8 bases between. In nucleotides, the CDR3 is TGTGCCAGCAGTGACAGGGAGGATGGCTACACCTTC. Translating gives CASSDREDGYTF.

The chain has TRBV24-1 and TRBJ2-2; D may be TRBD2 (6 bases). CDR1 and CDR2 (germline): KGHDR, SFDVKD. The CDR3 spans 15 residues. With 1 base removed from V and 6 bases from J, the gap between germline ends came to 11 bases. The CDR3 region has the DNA TGTGCCACCAGTGATTTTGGTGGGGGGTCCGGGGAGCTGTTTTTT. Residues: CATSDFGGGSGELFF.